The rows below give T cell receptor beta chains drawn from one sample of a study of metastatic and nonmetastatic thyroid tumors. TCRdb reprocessed the PCR reads using MiXCR. The sample carries 85,000 to 100,000 clones, about 13% recorded once. The sequencing input was blood. All receptors come from a female donor with papillary thyroid cancer or a benign thyroid nodule (not recorded which). Some clones in this sample may be carry-over from other donors' samples. The CDR3 runs from the conserved cysteine through the conserved F or W. Fields, in order: CDR3 length, J gene, clone size, D gene, V gene, CDR3 protein, CDR3 DNA. The D gene is left open where the match is weak. For some rows the clone size is stated as once, few or many, or as a class when expanded; others skip it.

length: 13; J: TRBJ2-7; size: many; D: -; V: TRBV7-9; CDR3: CASSLGYTYEQYF; DNA: TGTGCCAGCAGCTTAGGTTACACCTACGAGCAGTACTTC
length: 16; J: TRBJ2-7; size: many; D: -; V: TRBV27; CDR3: CASSLSLGQVTYEQYF; DNA: TGTGCCAGCAGTTTATCTTTGGGGCAGGTCACCTACGAGCAGTACTTC
length: 16; J: TRBJ2-2; size: many; D: -; V: TRBV30; CDR3: CAWSVWGGHDTGELFF; DNA: TGTGCCTGGAGTGTATGGGGGGGGCACGACACCGGGGAGCTGTTTTTT
length: 13; J: TRBJ1-2; size: many; D: -; V: TRBV28; CDR3: CASSRTQGTGYTF; DNA: TGTGCCAGCAGCCGTACTCAGGGCACTGGCTACACCTTC
length: 17; J: TRBJ1-6; size: many; D: TRBD1; V: TRBV6-1; CDR3: CASSSTVGQGAYSPLHF; DNA: TGTGCCAGCAGTTCTACCGTGGGGCAGGGGGCTTATTCACCCCTCCACTTT
length: 14; J: TRBJ2-3; size: many; D: -; V: TRBV12-3/TRBV12-4; CDR3: CASTDRRYTDTQYF; DNA: TGTGCCAGCACCGACAGACGTTACACAGATACGCAGTATTTT
length: 15; J: TRBJ2-3; size: many; D: -; V: TRBV6-1; CDR3: CASSEDVGATDTQYF; DNA: TGTGCCAGCAGTGAAGATGTCGGGGCCACAGATACGCAGTATTTT
length: 14; J: TRBJ2-1; size: many; D: TRBD1; V: TRBV3-1; CDR3: CASSSRDRRNEQFF; DNA: TGTGCCAGCTCCTCCCGGGACAGGAGAAATGAGCAGTTCTTC
length: 14; J: TRBJ1-1; size: many; D: -; V: TRBV4-1; CDR3: CASSLGTVNTEAFF; DNA: TGCGCCAGCAGCCTCGGGACGGTGAACACTGAAGCTTTCTTT
length: 15; J: TRBJ2-1; size: many; D: TRBD2; V: TRBV5-5; CDR3: CASSLDVLASGRRVF; DNA: TGTGCCAGCAGCTTGGATGTGTTGGCTAGCGGGAGGCGAGTCTTC
length: 16; J: TRBJ2-6; size: -; D: -; V: TRBV18; CDR3: CASSPSGYSGANVLTF; DNA: TGTGCCAGCTCACCAAGTGGATACTCGGGGGCCAACGTCCTGACTTTC
length: 16; J: TRBJ2-3; size: many; D: -; V: TRBV28; CDR3: CASLSPGQTTTDTQYF; DNA: TGTGCCAGTCTATCTCCTGGACAGACGACCACAGATACGCAGTATTTT
length: 15; J: TRBJ1-1; size: many; D: -; V: TRBV11-1; CDR3: CASSLAGGMNTEAFF; DNA: TGTGCCAGCAGCTTAGCGGGCGGCATGAACACTGAAGCTTTCTTT
length: 16; J: TRBJ2-7; size: -; D: -; V: TRBV6-1; CDR3: CASSAIRQGLCYEQYF; DNA: TGTGCCAGTAGTGCTATTAGGCAGGGCCTCTGCTACGAGCAGTACTTC
length: 12; J: TRBJ2-7; size: -; D: -; V: TRBV20-1; CDR3: CSKTDISYEQYF; DNA: TGCAGTAAAACGGACATTAGCTACGAGCAGTACTTC
length: 15; J: TRBJ2-7; size: -; D: TRBD2; V: TRBV3-1; CDR3: CASSLGGAGVYEQYF; DNA: TGTGCCAGCAGCCTCGGGGGAGCGGGGGTCTACGAGCAGTACTTC
length: 14; J: TRBJ2-7; size: -; D: -; V: TRBV11-3; CDR3: CASSLRLASYEQYF; DNA: TGTGCCAGCAGCTTAAGGCTCGCCTCCTACGAGCAGTACTTC
length: 13; J: TRBJ1-5; size: many; D: -; V: TRBV2; CDR3: CASNGELRGPQHF; DNA: TGTGCCAGCAATGGAGAGTTAAGGGGGCCCCAGCATTTT
length: 14; J: TRBJ1-2; size: many; D: TRBD1; V: TRBV3-1; CDR3: CASSPGQGVGGYTF; DNA: TGTGCCAGCAGCCCTGGACAGGGGGTGGGGGGCTACACCTTC
length: 13; J: TRBJ1-2; size: many; D: -; V: TRBV7-2; CDR3: CASSLGRAYGYTF; DNA: TGTGCCAGCAGCTTAGGACGGGCCTATGGCTACACCTTC
length: 15; J: TRBJ2-4; size: many; D: TRBD1; V: TRBV19; CDR3: CASSIETGIKNIQYF; DNA: TGTGCCAGTAGCATCGAGACAGGGATCAAAAACATTCAGTACTTC
length: 11; J: TRBJ2-5; size: few; D: -; V: TRBV29-1; CDR3: CSVGGTETQYF; DNA: TGCAGCGTTGGGGGAACGGAGACCCAGTACTTC
length: 15; J: TRBJ2-7; size: -; D: TRBD1; V: TRBV20-1; CDR3: CSALPGQGGYYEQYF; DNA: TGCAGTGCTCTCCCCGGACAGGGGGGGTACTACGAGCAGTACTTC
length: 12; J: TRBJ1-2; size: many; D: -; V: TRBV5-6; CDR3: CASSLSGYGYTF; DNA: TGTGCCAGCAGCTTGAGTGGGTATGGCTACACCTTC
length: 17; J: TRBJ1-1; size: -; D: -; V: TRBV4-1; CDR3: CASSQEPPVSGWTEAFF; DNA: TGCGCCAGCAGCCAAGAACCCCCTGTGTCGGGGTGGACTGAAGCTTTCTTT
length: 13; J: TRBJ1-2; size: many; D: TRBD1; V: TRBV6-1; CDR3: CASSIQGNYGYTF; DNA: TGTGCCAGCAGTATACAGGGGAACTATGGCTACACCTTC
length: 15; J: TRBJ2-3; size: many; D: TRBD2; V: TRBV19; CDR3: CASSMGLAETDTQYF; DNA: TGTGCCAGTAGTATGGGGCTAGCGGAAACAGATACGCAGTATTTT
length: 15; J: TRBJ1-6; size: many; D: -; V: TRBV28; CDR3: CASTRLSSYNSPLHF; DNA: TGTGCCAGTACCCGTTTGAGCTCCTATAATTCACCCCTCCACTTT
length: 16; J: TRBJ2-1; size: many; D: TRBD2; V: TRBV24-1; CDR3: CATSLSGGLSYNEQFF; DNA: TGTGCCACCAGTCTCTCGGGAGGCTTATCCTACAATGAGCAGTTCTTC